A selection of T cell receptor beta chains follows, all from one sample in a study of blood T cell repertoires in COVID-19. The protocol was immunoSEQ multiplex PCR, while the TCRdb copy is restricted to in-frame clones and leaves out a portion. Here the sample spans over 300,000 clones, roughly 83% being singletons. Sequencing input: peripheral blood. The receptors originated from a woman between 45 and 60 years old with acute or convalescent COVID-19. Both conserved end residues are part of each CDR3. A D gene is named only where the DNA matches it firmly. Clone size appears in some rows only: once, few, many, or a class for an expanded clone.

d_call,j_call,clone_size,v_call,cdr3_nt,cdr3_aa
.,TRBJ2-7,.,TRBV14,TGTGCCAGCAGCCAGGCAGGTTCAGGGGCCTACGAGCAGTACTTC,CASSQAGSGAYEQYF
.,TRBJ2-7,.,TRBV5-1,TGCGCCAGCACCGTGGGGGGTCGACACGAGCAGTACTTC,CASTVGGRHEQYF
.,TRBJ2-1,.,TRBV7-3,TGTGCCAGCAGCCCACTAAGGGGCAATGAGCAGTTCTTC,CASSPLRGNEQFF
TRBD2,TRBJ2-5,.,TRBV24-1,TGTGCCACCAGTGATTCCTTACTAGCGGGAGGATTTGTAGAGACCCAGTACTTC,CATSDSLLAGGFVETQYF
TRBD2,TRBJ2-7,.,TRBV5-1,TGCGCCAGCAGCTTGGAGTCTAGCGGGGCTTCCTACGAGCAGTACTTC,CASSLESSGASYEQYF
.,TRBJ2-7,.,TRBV6-2/TRBV6-3,TGTGCCAGCAGTTACTCGTCGTGGGGCAGCGACGAGCAGTACTTC,CASSYSSWGSDEQYF
.,TRBJ2-7,.,TRBV18,TGTGCCAGCTCACCAATCCGACTGTCCTACGAGCAGTACTTC,CASSPIRLSYEQYF
TRBD1,TRBJ1-6,.,TRBV4-3,TGCGCCAGCAGCCAAGAGGGACAGGGAAACAATTCACCCCTCCACTTT,CASSQEGQGNNSPLHF
.,TRBJ1-5,.,TRBV18,TGTGCCAGCTCTCGACCTCAGCGGACTTATCAGCCCCAGCATTTT,CASSRPQRTYQPQHF
.,TRBJ2-1,.,TRBV18,TGTGCCAGCTCACCTATGAGGGAATACAATGAGCAGTTCTTC,CASSPMREYNEQFF
TRBD2,TRBJ2-3,.,TRBV6-1,TGTGCCAGCAGTGAAGACGGAGCGGGAGCTCTACATACGCAGTATTTT,CASSEDGAGALHTQYF
TRBD1,TRBJ2-7,.,TRBV13,TGTGCCAGCAGTATACAACCGGGACAGAAATACGAGCAGTACTTC,CASSIQPGQKYEQYF
.,TRBJ2-7,.,TRBV28,TGTGCCAGCAGGAGCTACGAGCAGTACTTC,CASRSYEQYF
TRBD1,TRBJ1-6,few,TRBV7-9,TGTGCCAGCAGCTCCGACAGGGGGCCGGCTTCACCCCTCCACTTT,CASSSDRGPASPLHF
TRBD1,TRBJ1-3,.,TRBV7-9,TGTGCCAGCAGCCAGGGGGCGCGAAACACCATATATTTT,CASSQGARNTIYF
.,TRBJ2-1,once,TRBV11-3,TGTGCCAGCAGCTTAGACAGAAACAATGAGCAGTTCTTC,CASSLDRNNEQFF
.,TRBJ1-5,.,TRBV28,TGTGCCAGCAGCCCCAATCTAGGTGGCGGGCAGCCCCAGCATTTT,CASSPNLGGGQPQHF
TRBD2,TRBJ2-2,.,TRBV5-4,TGTGCCAGCAGCCGGGGCGGGAGATCAGGCGGGGAGCTGTTTTTT,CASSRGGRSGGELFF
.,TRBJ2-2,.,TRBV11-2,TGTGCCAGCAGCTTAGCCAGGGTCACCGGGGAGCTGTTTTTT,CASSLARVTGELFF
.,TRBJ1-6,.,TRBV30,TGTGCCTGGAGTAGGTCAGGGTCCCTTGATTCACCCCTCCACTTT,CAWSRSGSLDSPLHF
TRBD2,TRBJ2-7,.,TRBV5-1,TGCGCCAGCAGCCTTACTAGCGACCCCTACGAGCAGTACTTC,CASSLTSDPYEQYF
TRBD2,TRBJ2-1,.,TRBV6-1,TGTGCCAGCAGTGACACGGGAGGACCCTACAATGAGCAGTTCTTC,CASSDTGGPYNEQFF
TRBD2,TRBJ2-7,.,TRBV30,TGTGCCTGGGGCCGAGGACTAGCGGTCGACGAGCAGTACTTC,CAWGRGLAVDEQYF
.,TRBJ1-1,.,TRBV5-4,TGTGCCAGCAGCGACGCAGGCGGACGGCGGGGCACTGAAGCTTTCTTT,CASSDAGGRRGTEAFF
TRBD1,TRBJ1-6,.,TRBV5-1,TGCGCCAGCAGCTTTGGGACAGGGGATTCACCCCTCCACTTT,CASSFGTGDSPLHF
TRBD1,TRBJ2-7,.,TRBV5-1,TGCGCCAGCAGCTGGGGGACAGGGGGCTACGAGCAGTACTTC,CASSWGTGGYEQYF
.,TRBJ1-6,.,TRBV4-1,TGCGCCAGCAGCCAATACACGACAGGACCCAATTCACCCCTCCACTTT,CASSQYTTGPNSPLHF
.,TRBJ1-1,.,TRBV19,TGTGCCAGTACCCAACAGGGACAGAACACTGAAGCTTTCTTT,CASTQQGQNTEAFF
.,TRBJ1-6,.,TRBV4-1,TGCGCCAGCAGCCAAGATCCCATGGGCTCACCCCTCCACTTT,CASSQDPMGSPLHF
.,TRBJ2-7,.,TRBV12-3/TRBV12-4,TGTGCCAGCAGTTCGGGTGTTGAGAACGAGCAGTACTTC,CASSSGVENEQYF
TRBD1,TRBJ2-7,.,TRBV27,TGTGCCAGCAGTTTGACGGGACAGGGGGCCTACGAGCAGTACTTC,CASSLTGQGAYEQYF
TRBD2,TRBJ2-1,.,TRBV4-1,TGCGCCAGCAGCACCACTAGCGGGAGGATTTACAATGAGCAGTTCTTC,CASSTTSGRIYNEQFF
TRBD2,TRBJ2-3,.,TRBV30,TGTGCCTGGACGCGGCTAGCGGGACGCACAGATACGCAGTATTTT,CAWTRLAGRTDTQYF
.,TRBJ1-2,.,TRBV15,TGTGCCACCAGCAGAGTTGACAGTGGCTACACCTTC,CATSRVDSGYTF
.,TRBJ1-1,.,TRBV30,TGTGCCTCCCCAGGGGCCGGGAACACTGAAGCTTTCTTT,CASPGAGNTEAFF
TRBD1,TRBJ1-6,.,TRBV18,TGTGCCAGCTCGGAAGGACAGGGGTGGTCACCCCTCCACTTT,CASSEGQGWSPLHF
TRBD1,TRBJ1-1,.,TRBV5-8,TGTGCCAGCAGCTTTGGGACAGTGAACACTGAAGCTTTCTTT,CASSFGTVNTEAFF
TRBD1,TRBJ2-5,.,TRBV6-5,TGTGCCAGCAGTTATCTTGGGACAGGGTTGGGAGAGACCCAGTACTTC,CASSYLGTGLGETQYF
.,TRBJ1-2,once,TRBV6-5,TGTGCCAGCAGGAGGACAGTGATCTATGGCTACACCTTC,CASRRTVIYGYTF
TRBD1,TRBJ1-6,.,TRBV27,TGTGCCAGCAGACCGACAGGGAGTTATTCACCCCTCCACTTT,CASRPTGSYSPLHF
.,TRBJ2-7,.,TRBV12-2,TGTGCAAGTCGCCCATCGGGAGGGGGTCTAGATCGGATGGTCGAGCAGTACTTC,CASRPSGGGLDRMVEQYF
TRBD2,TRBJ2-7,.,TRBV7-2,TGTGCCAGCAGCGGCGTGGGCGGGAGCTACGAGCAGTACTTC,CASSGVGGSYEQYF
.,TRBJ2-7,.,TRBV27,TGTGCCAGCAGTACTGACAGGAAGTCCTACGAGCAGTACTTC,CASSTDRKSYEQYF
.,TRBJ1-1,.,TRBV12-3/TRBV12-4,TGTGCCAGCAGTTTTGGGAGAAACACTGAAGCTTTCTTT,CASSFGRNTEAFF
.,TRBJ2-7,few,TRBV28,TGTGCCAGCAGAAATCAGGGATACTACGAGCAGTACTTC,CASRNQGYYEQYF
TRBD1,TRBJ1-2,many,TRBV3-1/TRBV3-2,TGTGCCAGCAGCCCGACAGGGTATGGCTACACCTTC,CASSPTGYGYTF
TRBD2,TRBJ2-7,.,TRBV9,TGTGCCAGCAGCACTATTGGACTAGCCGCTGTAACCTACGAGCAGTACTTC,CASSTIGLAAVTYEQYF
.,TRBJ2-7,.,TRBV28,TGTGCCAGCATGGCGGGGAGCTCCTACGAGCAGTACTTC,CASMAGSSYEQYF
.,TRBJ1-3,.,TRBV4-3,TGCGCCAGCAGCCAAGACAGTATTCTCGGAAACACCATATATTTT,CASSQDSILGNTIYF
.,TRBJ1-1,.,TRBV3-1/TRBV3-2,TGTGCCAGCAGCCAAGAGGTAGGGGGGGCTAAAGCTTTCTTT,CASSQEVGGAKAFF
.,TRBJ2-7,many,TRBV5-1,TGCGCCAGCAGCTTCGGAGGGTTCTCCTACGAGCAGTACTTC,CASSFGGFSYEQYF
.,TRBJ1-2,.,TRBV15,TGTGCCACCAGCAGAGCCGGGAACCTATACGGCTACACCTTC,CATSRAGNLYGYTF
.,TRBJ2-3,.,TRBV30,TGTGCCTGGGGACGGTGGGCGGGAAGCACAGATACGCAGTATTTT,CAWGRWAGSTDTQYF
.,TRBJ1-1,.,TRBV19,TGTGCCAGTAGTATTCCACAGGTTTTCGGAACTGAAGCTTTCTTT,CASSIPQVFGTEAFF
.,TRBJ1-5,once,TRBV6-2/TRBV6-3,TGTGCCAGCAGTTACCTGCAGCTAGATCAGCCCCAGCATTTT,CASSYLQLDQPQHF
TRBD1,TRBJ1-5,.,TRBV18,TGTGCCAGCTCACCGGGACAGAACAACAATCAGCCCCAGCATTTT,CASSPGQNNNQPQHF
TRBD2,TRBJ2-7,.,TRBV19,TGTGCCAGTAGTACTTTGACTAGCGGGAGGCTCTACGAGCAGTACTTC,CASSTLTSGRLYEQYF
.,TRBJ2-1,.,TRBV5-4,TGTGCCAGCAGCTTGGGAGGAGACTCCTACAATGAGCAGTTCTTC,CASSLGGDSYNEQFF